The 26 T cell receptor beta chains below all came from one sample that was sequenced in a study of shared clonotypes between healthy human individuals. Clones were read by immunoSEQ multiplex PCR, and TCRdb kept only the in-frame ones, dropping some. Of around 430,000 clones in the sample, about 76% were seen once. Source material: PBMCs. The receptors originated from a woman between 40 and 55 years old in good health. Some clones in this sample may be carry-over from other donors' samples.

CDR3 protein: CASSPPERRRNEQFF. CDR3 coding DNA: TGTGCCAGCTCACCACCGGAGAGAAGAAGGAATGAGCAGTTCTTC. V gene TRBV18 combines with J gene TRBJ2-1; D is uncertain. The germline gives CDR1 KGHSH, CDR2 LQKENI. This CDR3 has 15 residues. The V end was cut by 0 bases, the J end by 7 bases, with 13 bases between.

This clone showed up just once. The chain's CDR3 is CASSEPHGQGGYTF. CDR3 coding DNA: TGTGCCAGCAGTGAGCCTCATGGACAGGGGGGCTACACCTTC. The J gene is TRBJ1-2, the V gene TRBV25-1, with 9 nucleotides matching TRBD1. There are 14 residues in the CDR3. CDR1 is MGHDK and CDR2 is SYGVNS in the germline V gene. Trimming took 3 bases from V and 8 from J; bases not matched to a gene: 7.

Here the CDR3 reads CASSPRQGTYEQYF. CDR3 nucleotides: TGTGCCAGCAGCCCAAGACAGGGTACCTACGAGCAGTACTTC. The chain couples TRBV4-2 to TRBJ2-7; 7 positions agree with TRBD1. This CDR3 is 14 amino acids long. With V trimmed by 4 bases and J by 2 bases, 5 bases remained unmatched. Germline CDR1 and CDR2: LGHNA and YNFKEQ.

This chain connects TRBV29-1 to TRBJ1-1, with TRBD1 matching 7 bases. The CDR3 has 13 residues. Germline loops: CDR1 SQVTM, CDR2 ANQGSEA. V dropped 7 bases and J dropped 0; count of bases not matched to a gene: 5. The CDR3 spells CSASTGMNTEAFF. The DNA for the CDR3 is TGCAGCGCCTCGACAGGGATGAACACTGAAGCTTTCTTT. The variable domain in full, completed from reference TRBV29-1 and TRBJ1-1, reads SAVISQKPSRDICQRGTSLTIQCQVDSQVTMMFWYRQQPGQSLTLIATANQGSEATYESGFVIDKFPISRPNLTFSTLTVSNMSPEDSSIYLCSASTGMNTEAFFGQGTRLTVV.

The genes are TRBV18 and TRBJ2-6; 10 bases map to TRBD1. Looked up from germline, CDR1 is KGHSH and CDR2 is LQKENI. Germline trimming cut 1 base from V and 2 bases from J; bases unmatched to any gene: 5. This CDR3 region has 18 residues. The CDR3 loop is CASSPLRDRGTGANVLTF. Written as DNA, the CDR3 is TGTGCCAGCTCACCACTGAGGGACAGGGGTACTGGGGCCAACGTCCTGACTTTC.

This chain links TRBV4-2 with TRBJ2-5; 7 bases are a match to TRBD1. The J call may be incorrect, as the DNA end agrees better with TRBJ2-7. From germline, CDR1 is LGHNA and CDR2 YNFKEQ. The CDR3 covers 14 residues. Here the CDR3 DNA reads TGTGCCAGCAGCCAATACCGGGACAGCTACGAGCAGTACTTC. Translation gives CASSQYRDSYEQYF.

This clone appeared a few times. The CDR3 DNA is TGTGCCTGGAGTGTACGGGGGGGCTATGGCTACACCTTC. This gives the protein CAWSVRGGYGYTF. The V gene is TRBV30, the J gene TRBJ1-2; D is possibly TRBD1 (5 bases). The V gene's germline CDR1 is GTSNPN and CDR2 SVGIG (reference sequence). The CDR3 runs to 13 residues. The V and J ends lost 0 bases and 4 bases respectively, with 9 bases between them.

The gene calls are TRBV5-1 and TRBJ1-1, with D perhaps TRBD1 (6 bases). Trimming stripped 0 bases from V and 10 bases from J, with 16 bases between. The CDR3 length is 14 residues. Germline CDR1 and CDR2: SGHRS and YFSETQ. DNA for the CDR3: TGCGCCAGCAGCTTGGAGGGAAACAGGGCCGTAGCTTTCTTT. Residues: CASSLEGNRAVAFF.

The chain carries TRBV6-5 and TRBJ2-3, with D possibly TRBD1 on 6 matching bases. Germline V gives CDR1 MNHEY, CDR2 SVGAGI. This CDR3 has 15 residues. V was pared by 4 bases and J by 1 base, with 12 bases between. The CDR3 protein is CASSFQGLGTDTQYF. The CDR3 nucleotides are TGTGCCAGCAGTTTCCAGGGGCTGGGCACAGATACGCAGTATTTT.

This clone was seen more than once but under ten times. The rearrangement uses TRBV5-1 and TRBJ2-7; unclear D gene. This CDR3 spans 13 amino acids. Trimming removed 0 bases from V and 7 bases from J, with 11 bases in between. Looked up from germline, CDR1 is SGHRS and CDR2 is YFSETQ. This CDR3 is CASSLEHYREQYF. The CDR3 nucleotides are TGCGCCAGCAGCTTGGAGCACTATCGGGAGCAGTACTTC.

This clone appeared a few times. With a much larger clone just one base away, this may be a read error. Distinct nucleotide sequences in the sample also encode this CDR3. The chain joins TRBV7-9 to TRBJ2-7, with D unclear. CDR3 length: 11 residues. From germline, CDR1 is SEHNR and CDR2 FQNEAQ (reference sequence). V shed 2 bases and J shed 2 bases, with 1 base lying between them. CDR3 sequence: CASSLTYEQYF. CDR3 nucleotide sequence: TGTGCCAGCAGCTTAACCTACGAGCAGTACTTC.

J is TRBJ2-3 and V is TRBV11-3; D unresolved. The germline V gene has CDR1 SGHNT and CDR2 YENEEA. CDR3 length: 13 residues. V lost 4 bases and J lost 0, with 5 bases in between. CDR3 protein: CASSSPSTDTQYF. The CDR3 DNA sequence: TGTGCCAGCAGCTCACCTAGCACAGATACGCAGTATTTT.

This chain links TRBV7-8 with TRBJ2-5; weak D call: TRBD2 (6 bases). CDR3 length equals 15 residues. Trimming took 1 base from V and 2 from J, leaving 11 bases between them. The germline V gene encodes CDR1 SGHVS and CDR2 FQNEAQ. The DNA for the CDR3 is TGTGCCAGCAGCTTAGAATGGCGGGAACAAGAGACCCAGTACTTC. Protein sequence: CASSLEWREQETQYF.

Of note for this clone: The sample has other DNA sequences that encode this CDR3 too. The genes are TRBV2 and TRBJ2-3; the D is unclear. V was cut by 6 bases and J by 2 bases, with 3 bases left in between. There are 11 residues in the CDR3. Germline-derived CDR1 and CDR2 are SNHLY and FYNNEI. As DNA, the CDR3 is TGTGCCAGCAGCTACACAGATACGCAGTATTTT. Its translation is CASSYTDTQYF.

V is TRBV9 and J is TRBJ1-1; possibly TRBD1 for D (6 bases). The CDR3 is 14 residues long. CDR1 is SGDLS and CDR2 is YYNGEE in the germline V gene. V lost 4 bases to trimming and J lost 3 bases, with 13 bases between them. The CDR3 bases are TGTGCCAGCAGCCCTAGCGGGGGCTACACTGAAGCTTTCTTT. Residues: CASSPSGGYTEAFF. Full variable domain (remainder filled in from reference TRBV9 and TRBJ1-1): DSGVTQTPKHLITATGQRVTLRCSPRSGDLSVYWYQQSLDQGLQFLIQYYNGEERAKGNILERFSAQQFPDLHSELNLSSLELGDSALYFCASSPSGGYTEAFFGQGTRLTVV.

The chain has TRBV18 and TRBJ2-1; TRBD2 aligns across 15 bases. Germline values: CDR1 KGHSH, CDR2 LQKENI. The junction had 0 bases not matched to a gene; V was cut back by 2 bases and J by 4 bases. The CDR3 spans 16 residues. The CDR3 DNA is TGTGCCAGCTCACCAGGGACTAGCGGGAGGTACAATGAGCAGTTCTTC. Its translation is CASSPGTSGRYNEQFF.

The chain is built from TRBV5-6 and TRBJ2-2; D is possibly TRBD1 or TRBD2 (5 bases each). V dropped 3 bases and J dropped 1 base, with 13 bases sitting between them. CDR1 and CDR2 from the germline V gene are SGHDT and YYEEEE. This CDR3 has 16 amino acids. CDR3 sequence (DNA): TGTGCCAGCAGCTGGAGGAGACAGAGGAACACCGGGGAGCTGTTTTTT. Translating gives CASSWRRQRNTGELFF.

The chain joins TRBV27 to TRBJ2-5; 10 nucleotides agree with TRBD1. Trimming removed 6 bases from V and 5 bases from J; junction bases left unmatched: 0. Germline-derived CDR1 and CDR2 are MNHEY and SMNVEV (reference sequence). CDR3 length equals 12 residues. The CDR3 bases are TGTGCCAGCAGGACAGGGGGCGAGACCCAGTACTTC. Translation: CASRTGGETQYF.

The sample holds one count of this clone. This sequence joins TRBV7-3 and TRBJ2-3; tentative D call: TRBD2 (5 bases). Deletions cut 2 bases from V and 1 base from J, with 13 bases between. The CDR3 runs to 16 residues. The germline CDR1 and CDR2 sequences are SGHTA and FQGTGA. CDR3 amino acids: CASSLPLASGTDTQYF. The CDR3 region has the DNA TGTGCCAGCAGCTTACCCCTAGCATCCGGCACAGATACGCAGTATTTT.

The V call is TRBV5-8, the J call TRBJ1-1, with TRBD1 matching 11 bases. The CDR3 spans 13 residues. In germline, CDR1 is SGHTS, CDR2 YDEGEE. V shed 3 bases, J shed 6 bases, and the junction held 1 base outside the gene matches. CDR3 DNA sequence: TGTGCCAGCAGCTGGACAGGGGGCTCTGAAGCTTTCTTT. It is translated as CASSWTGGSEAFF.

This clone was found a few times. V and J are TRBV27 and TRBJ2-5; the D gene is possibly TRBD1 (6 bases). The CDR3 covers 18 residues. Looked up from germline, CDR1 is MNHEY and CDR2 is SMNVEV (reference sequence). Trimming cost V 0 bases and J 4 bases, with 21 bases left between them. CDR3 bases: TGTGCCAGCAGTTTATCGATTAGGGGGACAACCAACGGAGAGACCCAGTACTTC. It specifies CASSLSIRGTTNGETQYF.

V is TRBV4-3 and J is TRBJ2-7; TRBD1 or TRBD2 may be the D gene (6 bases each). The CDR3 extends over 15 amino acids. The V gene's germline CDR1 is LGHNA and CDR2 YSLEER. Trimming took 1 base from V and 3 from J, leaving 13 bases between them. The CDR3 DNA reads TGCGCCAGCAGCCAAGTTCGGGGGCCGGTCTACGAGCAGTACTTC. It translates to CASSQVRGPVYEQYF.

V usage is TRBV18 and J usage is TRBJ1-6; TRBD1 is a possible D gene (5 bases). The V end lost 8 bases, the J end lost 7 bases, and 12 bases lay between the germline ends. Germline V lookup: CDR1 KGHSH, CDR2 LQKENI. The CDR3 spans 13 residues. The CDR3 loop reads CASNRDENSPLHF. CDR3 DNA: TGTGCCAGCAACCGGGACGAGAATTCACCCCTCCACTTT.

In nucleotides, the CDR3 is TGTGCCACCAGCAGGGGGGGCAGTTACAATGAGCAGTTCTTC. Protein sequence: CATSRGGSYNEQFF. The chain uses TRBV15 and TRBJ2-1; possibly TRBD1 or TRBD2 for D (6 bases each). CDR1 LNHNV and CDR2 YYDKDF come from the germline V gene (reference sequence). The CDR3 extends over 14 amino acids. V lost 3 bases, J lost 4 bases, and 10 bases lay in between.

J is TRBJ1-5 and V is TRBV2, with D possibly being TRBD1 (5 bases). This CDR3 comprises 15 residues. CDR1 and CDR2 (germline): SNHLY, FYNNEI. V dropped 4 bases and J dropped 0 bases, with 10 bases sitting between them. As DNA, the CDR3 is TGTGCCAGCAGTGCGAGTCAGGGTAGCAATCAGCCCCAGCATTTT. It is translated as CASSASQGSNQPQHF.

The chain combines TRBV5-1 with TRBJ2-7; TRBD1 is a possible D gene (5 bases). Germline V gives CDR1 SGHRS, CDR2 YFSETQ. The CDR3 length is 13 residues. V shed 4 bases and J shed 0 bases, with 8 bases lying between them. The CDR3, as DNA: TGCGCCAGCAGCCCAGGGTCCTCCTACGAGCAGTACTTC. This translates into CASSPGSSYEQYF. Full variable domain (outside the CDR3, taken from reference TRBV5-1 and TRBJ2-7): KAGVTQTPRYLIKTRGQQVTLSCSPISGHRSVSWYQQTPGQGLQFLFEYFSETQRNKGNFPGRFSGRQFSNSRSEMNVSTLELGDSALYLCASSPGSSYEQYFGPGTRLTVT.